The rows below give T cell receptor beta chains drawn from one sample of a study of blood T cell repertoires in COVID-19. Sequencing used immunoSEQ multiplex PCR; TCRdb keeps in-frame clones, though not all of them. This table holds 80,000 or so clones, 65% to 90% found once. Sequenced: peripheral blood. Receptors were obtained from a middle-aged man with COVID-19, enrolled during active disease. CDR3s include the opening cysteine and the closing phenylalanine or tryptophan. The D gene is left open where the match is weak. Not all rows give a size; the values are once, few, many and, for expanded clones, a class.

j_call	d_call	clone_size	v_call	cdr3_aa	cdr3_nt
TRBJ2-7	.	.	TRBV28	CASSWGGTYYEQYF	TGTGCCAGCAGTTGGGGTGGGACTTACTACGAGCAGTACTTC
TRBJ2-7	.	once	TRBV6-2/TRBV6-3	CASSYSRQGSYEQYF	TGTGCCAGCAGTTACTCGAGGCAGGGCTCCTACGAGCAGTACTTC
TRBJ2-5	TRBD2	many	TRBV15	CATSKVAGETQYF	TGTGCCACCAGCAAAGTAGCGGGGGAGACCCAGTACTTC
TRBJ1-5	.	.	TRBV30	CAWSPGRSGGPQHF	TGTGCCTGGAGCCCGGGACGTTCCGGGGGGCCCCAGCATTTT
TRBJ1-1	.	.	TRBV11-3	CASSTGIGVEAFF	TGTGCCAGCAGCACAGGAATTGGGGTTGAAGCTTTCTTT
TRBJ1-5	.	once	TRBV24-1	CATSGRGNQPQHF	TGTGCCACCAGTGGACGGGGGAATCAGCCCCAGCATTTT
TRBJ2-1	TRBD2	.	TRBV4-1	CASSAREGWDEQFF	TGCGCCAGCAGCGCCCGGGAGGGGTGGGATGAGCAGTTCTTC
TRBJ1-4	TRBD1	.	TRBV9	CASSPGRGLSKLFF	TGTGCCAGCAGCCCCGGCAGGGGGCTCTCGAAACTGTTTTTT
TRBJ1-2	TRBD1	.	TRBV28	CASSSGQGAVRGYTF	TGTGCCAGCAGTTCCGGACAGGGGGCTGTGAGAGGCTACACCTTC
TRBJ1-1	.	.	TRBV18	CASSPLGGPADTEAFF	TGTGCCAGCTCACCCCTAGGGGGTCCCGCAGACACTGAAGCTTTCTTT
TRBJ2-1	TRBD2	.	TRBV5-1	CASSLGLAGGNEQFF	TGCGCCAGCAGCTTGGGACTAGCGGGAGGTAATGAGCAGTTCTTC
TRBJ2-4	.	.	TRBV6-1	CASSEAPHIQYF	TGTGCCAGCAGTGAAGCCCCTCACATTCAGTACTTC
TRBJ2-7	TRBD2	.	TRBV4-1	CASSPTASGRTYEQYF	TGCGCCAGCAGCCCAACTGCTAGCGGGAGAACCTACGAGCAGTACTTC
TRBJ1-5	.	once	TRBV24-1	CATSGRGFAQPQHF	TGTGCCACCAGTGGCAGGGGTTTCGCCCAGCCCCAGCATTTT
TRBJ1-1	TRBD1	few	TRBV5-1	CASSLGDRGYTEAFF	TGCGCCAGCAGCTTGGGGGACAGGGGTTACACTGAAGCTTTCTTT
TRBJ2-2	.	.	TRBV28	CASRPTGWRTGELFF	TGTGCCAGCAGACCGACAGGATGGCGAACCGGGGAGCTGTTTTTT
TRBJ2-5	.	.	TRBV10-1	CASSLYRDETQYF	TGCGCCAGCAGTCTTTACAGGGATGAGACCCAGTACTTC
TRBJ1-1	TRBD1	.	TRBV18	CASSPDRVEAFF	TGTGCCAGCTCACCAGACAGGGTTGAAGCTTTCTTT
TRBJ2-5	TRBD2	.	TRBV2	CACSPLAGGPGTQYF	TGTGCCTGCAGTCCACTAGCGGGAGGGCCGGGGACCCAGTACTTC
TRBJ2-1	.	.	TRBV29-1	CSVEDWVGSLGNEQLF	TGCAGCGTTGAAGATTGGGTAGGCTCTCTGGGCAATGAGCAGCTCTTC
TRBJ2-3	TRBD2	.	TRBV28	CASSGTSGSRPPNTQYF	TGTGCCAGTAGCGGGACCAGCGGGTCTCGTCCTCCGAATACGCAGTATTTT
TRBJ2-3	.	.	TRBV10-3	CAISPSTDTQYF	TGTGCCATCAGTCCTAGCACAGATACGCAGTATTTT